Each of the 7 T cell receptor beta chains below was sequenced from the same sample in a study of blood T cell repertoires in COVID-19. Sequenced by immunoSEQ multiplex PCR; TCRdb stores in-frame clones only, minus some. The sample consists of more than 30,000 clones, around 90% of them appearing once. The sample was peripheral blood. These receptors originate from a woman between 35 and 50 years old with active or convalescent COVID-19.

The sample holds one count of this clone. The chain couples TRBV7-9 to TRBJ2-7, with D possibly TRBD2 on 6 matching bases. Trimming shortened V by 5 bases and J by 3 bases, and 20 bases separated the two germline ends. Germline CDR1 SEHNR, CDR2 FQNEAQ (reference sequence). The CDR3 covers 16 residues. The CDR3 sequence is CASSPLRGTAGYEQYF. DNA for the CDR3: TGTGCCAGCAGCCCCCTGCGGGGCACCGCAGGCTACGAGCAGTACTTC.

The V gene is TRBV9, the J gene TRBJ1-3, with unresolved D. The germline CDR1 and CDR2 sequences are SGDLS and YYNGEE. V lost 4 bases to trimming and J lost 4 bases, with 6 bases between them. This CDR3 contains 12 residues. CDR3: CASSQLGNTIYF. The CDR3 region has the DNA TGTGCCAGCAGCCAACTCGGAAACACCATATATTTT.

This chain uses TRBV30 with TRBJ2-5; D is ambiguous. V gave up 2 bases and J gave up 4 bases, with 5 bases separating them. Germline lookup yields CDR1 GTSNPN and CDR2 SVGIG (reference sequence). The CDR3 has 11 residues. The CDR3 sequence: CAWSRGETQYF. The CDR3 DNA reads TGTGCCTGGAGTCGAGGAGAGACCCAGTACTTC.

V is TRBV3-1 (or the pseudogene TRBV3-2) and J is TRBJ1-1, with unresolved D. The CDR3 is 13 amino acids. V was trimmed by 7 bases and J by 0 bases, leaving 9 bases between them. Germline assignment: CDR1 LGHDT and CDR2 YNNKEL (reference sequence). CDR3 nucleotides: TGTGCCAGCAACTCTAAGATGAACACTGAAGCTTTCTTT. Protein: CASNSKMNTEAFF.

Written as DNA, the CDR3 is TGTGCCAGCAGTCCTGACAGTTCCCACGAGCAGTACTTC. This encodes CASSPDSSHEQYF. The J gene is TRBJ2-7, the V gene TRBV28; D is possibly TRBD1 (5 bases). CDR3 length equals 13 residues. Germline CDR1 is MDHEN and CDR2 is SYDVKM. Trimming took 5 bases from V and 5 from J, leaving 13 bases between them.

This chain connects TRBV27 to TRBJ2-6; TRBD1 matches 9 bases. The V gene end was trimmed by 5 bases and the J gene end by 0 bases; junction bases not matched to a gene: 14. The CDR3 loop spans 20 amino acids. The germline V gene has CDR1 MNHEY and CDR2 SMNVEV (reference sequence). The CDR3 region is CASSLYPLGQGFSGANVLTF. DNA of the CDR3: TGTGCCAGCAGTCTGTACCCGTTGGGACAGGGCTTCTCTGGGGCCAACGTCCTGACTTTC.

This sequence joins TRBV28 and TRBJ1-1, with D possibly matching TRBD1 (6 bases). V lost 8 bases, J lost 5 bases, and 15 bases lay in between. The germline V gene encodes CDR1 MDHEN and CDR2 SYDVKM. The CDR3 is 13 residues long. CDR3 amino acids: CASRLDRATEAFF. The CDR3 DNA sequence: TGTGCCAGCCGCTTGGACAGAGCTACTGAAGCTTTCTTT.